The clone carrying this TCR beta chain was counted ten times or more. The antigen is unknown. To make TCR beta libraries, researchers used iRepertoire HTBI primers and Arm-PCR of CDR3 regions. Authors' processing steps: Identification across samples found 62 TRBV and approximately 15 TRBJ segments. TCRdb passed the multiplex PCR reads through MiXCR, listing each CDR3 protein once. It is TCRdb's table, rather than the study itself, that gives the V and J calls and clone size. The sample holds about 200,000 distinct CDR3 sequences, around 18% seen once. This record belongs to a study of regulatory T cells in long-lasting Graves disease. Time point in this sample: newly diagnosed GD, antithyroid drugs for less than 3 months. There was RNA extracted from PBMCs, and the TCR library was made from it. The study's findings and limits: Investigators studied peripheral blood only, not thyroid tissue. The small sample size may have reduced accuracy.

The V end was cut by 6 bases, the J end by 3 bases, with 11 bases between. CDR1 and CDR2 from the germline V gene are KGHSH and LQKENI. This CDR3 contains 13 residues. This sample comprised peripheral blood mononuclear cells (PBMCs), obtained at new diagnosis, from a patient treated with antithyroid drugs. The clonotype comes from a female donor with Graves disease. V gene TRBV18 combines with J gene TRBJ1-2; TRBD1 is a possible D gene (6 bases). The CDR3 reads CASSPRTDYGYTF. The DNA of the CDR3 is TGTGCCAGCTCCCCAAGGACAGACTATGGCTACACCTTC.